These T cell receptor beta chains were read from a single sample in a study of PD-1 blockade in classical Hodgkin lymphoma. Libraries were prepared by immunoSEQ multiplex PCR; TCRdb keeps only in-frame clonotypes and omits some of them. The table has about 42,000 clones, over 55% seen once. The sequencing used peripheral blood mononuclear cells (PBMCs), collected at baseline. The origin of the receptors is a human donor with classical Hodgkin lymphoma. Each CDR3 is given with its conserved first and last residue. Each record gives: CDR3 DNA, CDR3 protein, clone size, J gene, D gene, V gene. A D gene is named only where the DNA matches it firmly. Where a row states a size, it is once, few, many or the class of an expanded clone; other rows omit it.

TGTGCCAGCAGCGCTCCCCCGGGACCTAATTCACCCCTCCACTTT	CASSAPPGPNSPLHF	few	TRBJ1-6	.	TRBV7-9
TGCGCCAGCAGCGATGAGCCGGGACTAGCGGGGAACACCGGGGAGCTGTTTTTT	CASSDEPGLAGNTGELFF	.	TRBJ2-2	TRBD2	TRBV5-1
TGTGCCAGCAGCTTGTGGGGGGAGACCCAGTACTTC	CASSLWGETQYF	.	TRBJ2-5	.	TRBV5-6
TGTGCCAGCAGTTTAAGGGGAAGGGAGACCCAGTACTTC	CASSLRGRETQYF	.	TRBJ2-5	.	TRBV27
TGTGCCAGCAGCCCGGGACCTCTGTTTCAGTACTTC	CASSPGPLFQYF	few	TRBJ2-5	.	TRBV14
TGCGCCAGCAGCCAAGAGGGGGTCCCCTCCTCCTACAATGAGCAGTTCTTC	CASSQEGVPSSYNEQFF	few	TRBJ2-1	.	TRBV4-1
TGTGCCTGGAGTGTAGGGACAGAAGAGACCCAGTACTTC	CAWSVGTEETQYF	few	TRBJ2-5	TRBD1	TRBV30
TGTGCCAGTAGTATCGGGACATCATCTGAGGCTTTCTTT	CASSIGTSSEAFF	medium-sized	TRBJ1-1	.	TRBV19
TGTGCCAGCAGCCCAGAAGTCGGTCAGCCCCAGCATTTT	CASSPEVGQPQHF	.	TRBJ1-5	.	TRBV7-6
TGTGCCTGGAGTGGGGGGTCCTATGGCTACACCTTC	CAWSGGSYGYTF	.	TRBJ1-2	.	TRBV30
TGCGCCAGCAGCTTAGGGGGTGCCAACGGGAACACTGAAGCTTTCTTT	CASSLGGANGNTEAFF	few	TRBJ1-1	.	TRBV5-1
TGTGCCAGCAGCCAAGTCACCCTTGGGGACGAGCAGTACTTC	CASSQVTLGDEQYF	.	TRBJ2-7	.	TRBV4-2
TGCGCCAGCAGCCAAGATCTTGTAGGACAGGGGGCGCAGCCCCAGCATTTT	CASSQDLVGQGAQPQHF	.	TRBJ1-5	TRBD1	TRBV4-3
TGCGCCAGCAGCCTTACTGGCGGGGGCGGGGAGACCCAGTACTTC	CASSLTGGGGETQYF	.	TRBJ2-5	.	TRBV4-1
TGTGCTAGTGGTTTGGAGTCGGTAGGCTACACCTTC	CASGLESVGYTF	.	TRBJ1-2	.	TRBV12-5
TGCGCCAGCAGCCAGACAGGGGGAAGGGTTGAAGCTTTCTTT	CASSQTGGRVEAFF	.	TRBJ1-1	TRBD1	TRBV4-3
TGTGCCAGCAGCTTGGACCCAAACGCCTATGGCTACACCTTC	CASSLDPNAYGYTF	.	TRBJ1-2	.	TRBV5-4
TGTGCCAGCATGAACTGGGGAAGGAGAAACACCATATATTTT	CASMNWGRRNTIYF	.	TRBJ1-3	.	TRBV7-2
TGCGCCAGCAGCTTGACGCAGGGGTATCAGGGCTACACCTTC	CASSLTQGYQGYTF	once	TRBJ1-2	.	TRBV4-1
TGCGCCAGCAGCTTGGCAGGACTAGCGGGGGGGCTTTACAATGAGCAGTTCTTC	CASSLAGLAGGLYNEQFF	.	TRBJ2-1	TRBD2	TRBV5-1
TGTGCCAGCAGCTTGGGTAGGGGGAGGTACACTGAAGCTTTCTTT	CASSLGRGRYTEAFF	.	TRBJ1-1	.	TRBV5-6
TGCGCCAGCATCCAAACCCCGGCAAGCGCACAAGAGACCCAGTACTTC	CASIQTPASAQETQYF	.	TRBJ2-5	.	TRBV5-1
TGTGCCAGCAGCGAAGTCGTAACCTACTATGGCTACACCTTC	CASSEVVTYYGYTF	.	TRBJ1-2	.	TRBV2
TGTGCCAGCACCGACTGGGCTAGCGGTCGTTTGATCTTC	CASTDWASGRLIF	.	TRBJ2-1	TRBD2	TRBV27
TGTGCCCTAGCGGGCCGCAATGAGCAGTTCTTC	CALAGRNEQFF	once	TRBJ2-1	TRBD2	TRBV7-2
TGCGCCAGCAGCCTAGACGGGTTCTCTGGGGCCAACGTCCTGACTTTC	CASSLDGFSGANVLTF	.	TRBJ2-6	.	TRBV5-1
TGTGCCAGCAGCTTAAGTATGTCGACAGGCCTTAACTATGGCTACACCTTC	CASSLSMSTGLNYGYTF	.	TRBJ1-2	.	TRBV11-2
TGTGCCAGCAGCGTAGATCCTGCCATAAATTCACCCCTCCACTTT	CASSVDPAINSPLHF	.	TRBJ1-6	.	TRBV9
TGTGCCAGCAGGACTGGGAACACTGAAGCTTTCTTT	CASRTGNTEAFF	.	TRBJ1-1	.	TRBV6-5
TGTGCCAGCAGGATACTAGCCTTGTACTTC	CASRILALYF	.	TRBJ2-7	.	TRBV7-2
TGTGCCAGCAGCTTAGGGGTAGGGGATACGCAGTATTTT	CASSLGVGDTQYF	.	TRBJ2-3	.	TRBV7-2
TGTGCCTGGAGTGTACCTGGAAGAACAACCGGGGAGCTGTTTTTT	CAWSVPGRTTGELFF	few	TRBJ2-2	.	TRBV30
TGTGCCAGCAGTGAGTTGGCGGGATACAATGAGCAGTTCTTC	CASSELAGYNEQFF	.	TRBJ2-1	.	TRBV6-4
TGTGCCAGTAGTATAGCGGCTAGGGGCTACGAGCAGTACTTC	CASSIAARGYEQYF	.	TRBJ2-7	.	TRBV19
TGTGCCAGCAGCGTAGATTTGCTAGCGGGAGGGGATGAGCAGTTCTTC	CASSVDLLAGGDEQFF	.	TRBJ2-1	TRBD2	TRBV9
TGTGCCAGCAGCTCCACTTACGAGCAGTACTTC	CASSSTYEQYF	many	TRBJ2-7	.	TRBV5-4
TGCGCCAGCAGCCAAGATCGGGATTGGGCCCGTGGCTACACCTTC	CASSQDRDWARGYTF	.	TRBJ1-2	.	TRBV4-3
TGTGCCAGCAGTTTACTCCGGACAGACCCTTGGCGAGAGCAGTACTTC	CASSLLRTDPWREQYF	.	TRBJ2-7	.	TRBV27
TGCAGCGTTGAAGGGTCGAAGAGGGCTTTCTTT	CSVEGSKRAFF	.	TRBJ1-1	.	TRBV29-1
TGTGCCATCAGTGAGAACAACCCCGGGACTAGGGGCTACAATGAGCAGTTCTTC	CAISENNPGTRGYNEQFF	.	TRBJ2-1	TRBD2	TRBV10-3
TGTGCCAGCAGTTTTGGGGAGTACAATGAGCAGTTCTTC	CASSFGEYNEQFF	.	TRBJ2-1	.	TRBV27
TGTGCCAGCAGTTCGCGAGGTACCAATGAGCAGTTCTTC	CASSSRGTNEQFF	few	TRBJ2-1	.	TRBV25-1
TGTGCCAGCAGCCCGACCGGGGCACAAGAGACCCAGTACTTC	CASSPTGAQETQYF	.	TRBJ2-5	.	TRBV13
TGTGCCAGCAGCTTAGATTTGGGAGGGACTAGGGAGTACAATGAGCAGTTCTTC	CASSLDLGGTREYNEQFF	.	TRBJ2-1	TRBD2	TRBV11-3
TGTGCCAGCAGCTTACTTCCAATGGGGGGCGGTGGCTACACCTTC	CASSLLPMGGGGYTF	.	TRBJ1-2	.	TRBV7-3
TGTGCCATCAGTGACTGGGACACCTCAACGCCTGAAGCTTTCTTT	CAISDWDTSTPEAFF	few	TRBJ1-1	.	TRBV10-3
TGTGCCAGCAGTGAGGGAAGGGGGGCTGAAAAACTGTTTTTT	CASSEGRGAEKLFF	medium-sized	TRBJ1-4	.	TRBV2
TGTGCCAGCTCACCAGAGGCTACATACAATGAGCAGTTCTTC	CASSPEATYNEQFF	once	TRBJ2-1	.	TRBV18
TGTGCCATCAGTGAAGTGGAAGTGAGACTAGCGGGGGGGCTTACGCAGTATTTT	CAISEVEVRLAGGLTQYF	medium-sized	TRBJ2-3	TRBD2	TRBV10-3